This T cell receptor (beta chain) was sequenced for a study of immune evolution from preneoplasia to lung adenocarcinoma. V lost 3 bases and J 2 bases, leaving 10 bases between the germline ends. This CDR3 is 14 amino acids long. Germline V lookup: CDR1 MNHEY, CDR2 SVGAGI. The repertoire was sequenced with immunoSEQ multiplex PCR; TCRdb's copy has only in-frame clones and lacks some. The sample has some 5,100 clones, around 80% seen once. Histologic diagnosis was independently verified by two lung pathologists. The V gene is TRBV6-5, the J gene TRBJ1-1, with no clear D. The receptor's source is a person aged 55-80 years with lung adenocarcinoma. Sequences were obtained from FFPE minimally invasive lung adenocarcinoma tissue. CDR3 residues: CASSYVSGNTEAFF. CDR3 DNA: TGTGCCAGCAGTTATGTCAGCGGTAACACTGAAGCTTTCTTT.